Listed below are T cell receptor beta chains from one sample, sequenced in a study of cytomegalovirus exposure and HLA in healthy donors. Some clones are missing from TCRdb's copy, which holds only in-frame ones; the method was immunoSEQ multiplex PCR. The sample shows fewer than 150,000 clones, about 70% of them seen only once. The specimen sequenced was PBMCs. The source of these receptors is a man aged 18 to 29 in good health and CMV-seronegative. Both conserved end residues are part of each CDR3. D genes are given only for firm matches. For some rows the clone size is stated as once, few or many, or as a class when expanded; others skip it.

TGTGCCAGCAGTCCGGACAGGGCCATGAACACTGAAGCTTTCTTT,CASSPDRAMNTEAFF,TRBJ1-1,TRBV28,few,TRBD1
TGTGCCAGCAGCTTCCGCGGATACTCCTACGAGCAGTACTTC,CASSFRGYSYEQYF,TRBJ2-7,TRBV11-1,once,-
TGTGCCAGCAGCCGTGGGGGGGCCGAGACCCAGTACTTC,CASSRGGAETQYF,TRBJ2-5,TRBV7-7,few,-
TGTGCCAGTAGTATTTTCCTAGCGGGGGGCACAGATACGCAGTATTTT,CASSIFLAGGTDTQYF,TRBJ2-3,TRBV19,-,TRBD2
TGTGCCAGCAGCTTGACCAGCGACTCCTACGAGCAGTACTTC,CASSLTSDSYEQYF,TRBJ2-7,TRBV7-2,-,-
TGTGCCAGCGAACAGGGGGCTTCCTACGAGCAGTACTTC,CASEQGASYEQYF,TRBJ2-7,TRBV6-1,-,TRBD1
TGTGCCAGTAGTAACCGCGGGACAGAACATTCGGAGCAGTACTTC,CASSNRGTEHSEQYF,TRBJ2-7,TRBV19,-,-
TGTGCCAGCAGTGAAAACGCCGGCTATGGCTACACCTTC,CASSENAGYGYTF,TRBJ1-2,TRBV2,-,-
TGCAGTGCTAGTCACAGCCCCGAGGCTTTCTTT,CSASHSPEAFF,TRBJ1-1,TRBV20-1,-,-
TGCGCCAGCAGCCTCCGACTAGCGGGGCGGGAGACCCAGTACTTC,CASSLRLAGRETQYF,TRBJ2-5,TRBV5-1,-,TRBD2
TGCGCCAGCAGTGAGAGGCTAGCGGGAGTGGCGAACACCGGGGAGCTGTTTTTT,CASSERLAGVANTGELFF,TRBJ2-2,TRBV10-1,-,TRBD2
TGCAGCGTTTTTGTTAGCGGGAGGGCCGAGACCGGGGAGCTGTTTTTT,CSVFVSGRAETGELFF,TRBJ2-2,TRBV29-1,-,TRBD2
TGTGCCAGCAGTGAATTGAGGGGGAACTATGGCTACACCTTC,CASSELRGNYGYTF,TRBJ1-2,TRBV2,-,-
TGCGCCAGCAGTGGTGGCCCGGGGGACGAAGAGACCCAGTACTTC,CASSGGPGDEETQYF,TRBJ2-5,TRBV10-1,-,-
TGTGCCAGTAGTAGGGGAGCGTTAATGGGACAGAAGAACACTGAAGCTTTCTTT,CASSRGALMGQKNTEAFF,TRBJ1-1,TRBV19,-,TRBD1
TGTGCCAGCAGGGGCGTGGGACTGAACAATCAGCCCCAGCATTTT,CASRGVGLNNQPQHF,TRBJ1-5,TRBV2,-,-
TGTGCCAGCAGCTTAGGTAGCGGGCCGACCTACGAGCAGTACTTC,CASSLGSGPTYEQYF,TRBJ2-7,TRBV7-9,-,TRBD2
TGTGCCAGCAGTTTACGCGGGAGTAGAGTCCAAGAGACCCAGTACTTC,CASSLRGSRVQETQYF,TRBJ2-5,TRBV28,-,TRBD2
TGTGCCAGCAGCGTAGAACCAGGGGAGGGAAAACTGTTTTTT,CASSVEPGEGKLFF,TRBJ1-4,TRBV9,once,-
TGTGCCAGCAGTCCCGCGTACCCATCCTACGAGCAGTACTTC,CASSPAYPSYEQYF,TRBJ2-7,TRBV6-5,-,-
TGTGCCAGTAGTATAAGGGACAGAAATCAGCCCCAGCATTTT,CASSIRDRNQPQHF,TRBJ1-5,TRBV19,-,TRBD1
TGTGCCAGCAGCTCGCCCAGAGGCGGGGCCCCGGGCCGGGAGACCCAGTACTTC,CASSSPRGGAPGRETQYF,TRBJ2-5,TRBV7-2,-,-
TGTGCCAGCAGCGAGGACAGGGTAGATCAGCCCCAGCATTTT,CASSEDRVDQPQHF,TRBJ1-5,TRBV9,once,TRBD1
TGTGCCAGCATGGGACTTCTAGGAGGTTTTACAGATACGCAGTATTTT,CASMGLLGGFTDTQYF,TRBJ2-3,TRBV27,-,-
TGTGCCAGTAGTTCGACAGGGGGCGCCTATGGCTACACCTTC,CASSSTGGAYGYTF,TRBJ1-2,TRBV19,-,TRBD1
TGTGCCAGCAGCCAAGGTCTCATGAGCTCCTACAATGAGCAGTTCTTC,CASSQGLMSSYNEQFF,TRBJ2-1,TRBV14,-,-
TGTGCCAGCAGCTTAGGTTTTGGGACAGGGGGTTCGGAGACCCAGTACTTC,CASSLGFGTGGSETQYF,TRBJ2-5,TRBV7-6,-,TRBD1
TGTGCCAGCAGCTTGCGCTCATACACAGATACGCAGTATTTT,CASSLRSYTDTQYF,TRBJ2-3,TRBV7-2,-,-
TGTGCCAGCAGCCACCGGACTCCGAGCACAGATACGCAGTATTTT,CASSHRTPSTDTQYF,TRBJ2-3,TRBV27,-,-
TGTGCCAGTAGTATAGCTAGCGGGGGTTCCCAAGAGACCCAGTACTTC,CASSIASGGSQETQYF,TRBJ2-5,TRBV19,-,TRBD2
TGTGCCAGCAGTTACAGGGAGAGGGACTATGGCTACACCTTC,CASSYRERDYGYTF,TRBJ1-2,TRBV6-5,few,-
TGTGCCTGGAGGGCCACATCCAAAAACATTCAGTACTTC,CAWRATSKNIQYF,TRBJ2-4,TRBV30,-,-
TGTGCCAGCAGTTTATCGAAGGCGGGAAGGGGAGAGACCCAGTACTTC,CASSLSKAGRGETQYF,TRBJ2-5,TRBV27,-,-
TGCGCCAGCAGCTTGGACCTGAGAAACAATGAGCAGTTCTTC,CASSLDLRNNEQFF,TRBJ2-1,TRBV5-1,-,-
TGTGCCTGGAGTCGCACAGGGGGAAATCAGCCCCAGCATTTT,CAWSRTGGNQPQHF,TRBJ1-5,TRBV30,-,TRBD1
TGTGCCAGCAGCTTACGCCAGGGATTGGGGGCGCAGTACTTC,CASSLRQGLGAQYF,TRBJ2-7,TRBV7-9,few,-
TGTGCCAGCAGCTTTGACGGGATGCGGGAGACCCAGTACTTC,CASSFDGMRETQYF,TRBJ2-5,TRBV7-6,-,-
TGTGCCTGGAGTGTTATACCAGGGGGTGAGTATAGCAATGAGCAGTTCTTC,CAWSVIPGGEYSNEQFF,TRBJ2-1,TRBV30,-,TRBD1
TGTGCCAGCACCGAGGACAGGGGGCAGGATACGCAGTATTTT,CASTEDRGQDTQYF,TRBJ2-3,TRBV6-1,once,TRBD1
TGCGCCAGCAGCCCGATAGGGGTCACTGAAGCTTTCTTT,CASSPIGVTEAFF,TRBJ1-1,TRBV5-1,-,-
TGTGCCAGTAGTATTGGGACAGGGCCCGAGACCCAGTACTTC,CASSIGTGPETQYF,TRBJ2-5,TRBV19,-,TRBD1
TGTGCCAGCAGTGGCGAATTGGCAGGGGGCGATGGTGAAAAACTGTTTTTT,CASSGELAGGDGEKLFF,TRBJ1-4,TRBV6-1,-,TRBD1
TGTGCCAGCAGATCAGGCACAGGGCCGAACTTCCGGTATGGCTACACCTTC,CASRSGTGPNFRYGYTF,TRBJ1-2,TRBV21-1,-,-
TGTGCCAGCAGGGAGGACAGGGGAACCGGGGAGCTGTTTTTT,CASREDRGTGELFF,TRBJ2-2,TRBV6-5,-,TRBD1
TGTGCCAGCAGCTATAATATTGGGACAGGGGGCGCGGACTATGGCTACACCTTC,CASSYNIGTGGADYGYTF,TRBJ1-2,TRBV7-8,-,TRBD1
TGCGCCAGCAGCTCCGGGAGAAATGAGGAAAAACTGTTTTTT,CASSSGRNEEKLFF,TRBJ1-4,TRBV5-1,-,-